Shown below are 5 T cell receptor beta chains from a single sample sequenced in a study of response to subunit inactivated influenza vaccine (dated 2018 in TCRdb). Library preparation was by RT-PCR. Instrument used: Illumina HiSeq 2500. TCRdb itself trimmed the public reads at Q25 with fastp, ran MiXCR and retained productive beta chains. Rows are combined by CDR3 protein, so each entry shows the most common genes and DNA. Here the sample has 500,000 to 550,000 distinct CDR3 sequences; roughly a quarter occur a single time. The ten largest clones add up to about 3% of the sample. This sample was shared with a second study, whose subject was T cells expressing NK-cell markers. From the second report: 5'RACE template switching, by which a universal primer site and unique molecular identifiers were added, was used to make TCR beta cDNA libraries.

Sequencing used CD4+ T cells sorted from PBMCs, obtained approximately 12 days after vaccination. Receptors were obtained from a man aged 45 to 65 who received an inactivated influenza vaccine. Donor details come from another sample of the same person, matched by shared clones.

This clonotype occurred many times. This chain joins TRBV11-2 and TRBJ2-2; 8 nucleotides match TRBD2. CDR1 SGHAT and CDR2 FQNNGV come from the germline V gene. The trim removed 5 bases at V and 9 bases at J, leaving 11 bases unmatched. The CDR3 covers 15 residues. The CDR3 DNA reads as TGTGCCAGCAGCCCGGACGTAGCGGGGTTTAGGGAGCTGTTTTTT. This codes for CASSPDVAGFRELFF.

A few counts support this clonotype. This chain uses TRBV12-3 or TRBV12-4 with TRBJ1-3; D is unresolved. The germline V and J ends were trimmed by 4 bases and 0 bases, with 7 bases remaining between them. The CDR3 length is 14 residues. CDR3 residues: CASSSRFSGNTIYF. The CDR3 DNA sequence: TGTGCCAGCAGTTCCCGGTTCTCTGGAAACACCATATATTTT.

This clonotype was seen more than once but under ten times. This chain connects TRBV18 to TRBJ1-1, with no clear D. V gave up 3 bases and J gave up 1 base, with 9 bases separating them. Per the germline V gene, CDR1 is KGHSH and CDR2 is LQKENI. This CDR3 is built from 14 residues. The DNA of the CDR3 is TGTGCCAGCTCACCGGGCGGACCGAACACTGAAGCTTTCTTT. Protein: CASSPGGPNTEAFF.

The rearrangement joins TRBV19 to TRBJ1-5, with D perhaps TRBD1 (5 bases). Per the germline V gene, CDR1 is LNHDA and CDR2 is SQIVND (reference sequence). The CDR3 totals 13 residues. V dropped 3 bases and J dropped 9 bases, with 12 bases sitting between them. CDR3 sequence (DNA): TGTGCCAGTAGTATGCTGGACGGGGGGCCCCAGCATTTT. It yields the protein CASSMLDGGPQHF.

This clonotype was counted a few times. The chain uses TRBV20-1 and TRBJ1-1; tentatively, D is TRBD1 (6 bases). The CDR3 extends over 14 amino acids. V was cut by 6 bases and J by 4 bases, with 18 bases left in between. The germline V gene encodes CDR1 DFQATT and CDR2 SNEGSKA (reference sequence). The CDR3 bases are TGCAGTGCCCCTAGGGGGGGCATTGGCACTGAAGCTTTCTTT. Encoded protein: CSAPRGGIGTEAFF.